These 5 T cell receptor beta chains were sequenced from one sample in a study of identical twins. TCRdb reanalysed the 5' RACE reads using MiXCR and keeps one entry per CDR3 protein. The data show 450,000 to 500,000 distinct CDR3 sequences, approximately 14% seen once. The sample was also linked to a second study, of yellow fever vaccine responses in identical twins.

Source material: CD4+ T cells sorted from blood. The source of these receptors is a woman under 30 in good health.

This clonotype was observed a handful of times. This chain links TRBV29-1 with TRBJ1-2, with 7 bases matching TRBD1. The CDR3 has 14 amino acids. CDR1 and CDR2 from the germline V gene are SQVTM and ANQGSEA. The V segment lost 7 bases and the J segment 8 bases; nucleotides outside the gene matches: 16. The CDR3 spells CSALLGQAGEGYTF. CDR3 coding DNA: TGCAGCGCCTTGCTCGGACAGGCGGGGGAGGGCTACACCTTC.

This chain connects TRBV5-1 to TRBJ2-7, with 12 bases lining up with TRBD1. The CDR3 is 16 residues long. V lost 3 bases, J lost 5 bases, and 9 bases stayed unmatched. From germline, CDR1 is SGHRS and CDR2 YFSETQ. CDR3 residues: CASSSLPGTGGHEQYF. CDR3 DNA: TGCGCCAGCAGCTCACTTCCCGGGACAGGGGGCCACGAGCAGTACTTC. Variable domain in full (rest from reference TRBV5-1 and TRBJ2-7): KAGVTQTPRYLIKTRGQQVTLSCSPISGHRSVSWYQQTPGQGLQFLFEYFSETQRNKGNFPGRFSGRQFSNSRSEMNVSTLELGDSALYLCASSSLPGTGGHEQYFGPGTRLTVT.

This clonotype has a handful of counts. The rearrangement links TRBV20-1 to TRBJ2-1; 7 bases are shared with TRBD1. Trimming at V came to 3 bases and at J to 6 bases, leaving 5 bases not matched to a gene. The CDR3 extends over 13 amino acids. Germline CDR1 reads DFQATT; CDR2 reads SNEGSKA (reference sequence). Here the CDR3 DNA reads TGCAGTGCTAGTAAGGGGGCCTTCAATGAGCAGTTCTTC. It yields the protein CSASKGAFNEQFF.

This clonotype was seen at least ten times. This chain links TRBV4-3 with TRBJ2-7, with D maybe TRBD1 (5 bases). Germline V gene lookup returns CDR1 LGHNA and CDR2 YSLEER. CDR3 length: 15 residues. V lost 2 bases and J 2 bases, leaving 13 bases between the germline ends. CDR3 residues: CASSQMMGQTYEQYF. CDR3 nucleotide sequence: TGCGCCAGCAGCCAAATGATGGGGCAAACCTACGAGCAGTACTTC.

J is TRBJ2-7 and V is TRBV29-1, with D tentatively TRBD1 (8 bases). CDR1 and CDR2 from the germline V gene are SQVTM and ANQGSEA. Trimming pared 3 bases from V and 3 bases from J, leaving 21 bases between. The length of the CDR3 is 16 residues. CDR3 amino acids: CSVDTGGASGSYEQYF. The CDR3 coding sequence is TGCAGCGTTGACACAGGGGGGGCTAGCGGAAGCTACGAGCAGTACTTC.